These 16 T cell receptor beta chains share one sample of origin, sequenced in a study of T cell repertoires in cytomegalovirus infection. Each CDR3 protein gets one entry after TCRdb re-called the reads with MiXCR. Of a few hundred thousand distinct CDR3 sequences in the sample, 35% to 50% were seen once. Their cognate antigens are unknown. Sample: cultured PBMCs, taken from culture after CMV antigen stimulation. Every receptor here comes from a human donor in good health (CMV status not recorded). Some clones in this sample may be carry-over from other donors' samples.

The rearrangement joins TRBV18 to TRBJ1-5; no definite D call. The CDR3 sequence is 13 residues long. V was trimmed by 3 bases and J by 5 bases, leaving 8 bases between them. Germline V gene lookup returns CDR1 KGHSH and CDR2 LQKENI. The CDR3 spells CASSPAEDQPQHF. CDR3 bases: TGTGCCAGCTCACCGGCAGAGGATCAGCCCCAGCATTTT.

The chain links TRBV28 to TRBJ1-4; D not resolved. This CDR3 comprises 14 residues. V was cut by 7 bases and J by 0 bases, with 9 bases left in between. Germline CDR1 MDHEN, CDR2 SYDVKM. Here the CDR3 DNA reads TGTGCCAGCACCCTAGACGCAACTAATGAAAAACTGTTTTTT. This translates into CASTLDATNEKLFF.

V gene TRBV4-1 combines with J gene TRBJ1-4; tentatively, D is TRBD1 (5 bases). The germline CDR1 and CDR2 sequences are MGHRA and YSYEKL. This CDR3 has 18 amino acids. Trimming pared 4 bases from V and 2 bases from J, leaving 20 bases between. The CDR3 region is CASSRIPHGGGTNEKLFF. As DNA, the CDR3 is TGCGCCAGCAGCCGCATACCCCATGGCGGGGGGACTAATGAAAAACTGTTTTTT.

The J gene is TRBJ2-5, the V gene TRBV5-6; D is undetermined. There are 15 residues in the CDR3. CDR1 and CDR2 (germline): SGHDT, YYEEEE. Deletions cut 4 bases from V and 2 bases from J, with 15 bases between. DNA for the CDR3: TGTGCCAGCAGCCCCTTGGGTACGCAGCAAGAGACCCAGTACTTC. Protein sequence: CASSPLGTQQETQYF. Looking up the rest from reference TRBV5-6 and TRBJ2-5 gives the full variable domain: DAGVTQSPTHLIKTRGQQVTLRCSPKSGHDTVSWYQQALGQGPQFIFQYYEEEERQRGNFPDRFSGHQFPNYSSELNVNALLLGDSALYLCASSPLGTQQETQYFGPGTRLLVL.

The chain recombines TRBV6-1 with TRBJ1-4; D unresolved. Germline CDR1 is MNHNS and CDR2 is SASEGT. Trimming removed 1 base from V and 4 bases from J, with 13 bases in between. CDR3 length: 16 amino acids. The CDR3 DNA is TGTGCCAGCAGTGAAGAAAACAGATACATTAATGAAAAACTGTTTTTT. Amino acid sequence: CASSEENRYINEKLFF.

Ten or more counts support this clonotype. This chain uses TRBV12-3 or TRBV12-4 with TRBJ2-6; no definite D call. V was trimmed by 6 bases and J by 0 bases, leaving 6 bases between them. CDR3 size: 14 residues. The CDR3 is CASSFSSGANVLTF. CDR3 coding DNA: TGTGCCAGCAGCTTTAGCTCTGGGGCCAACGTCCTGACTTTC.

This rearrangement joins TRBV12-3 or TRBV12-4 to TRBJ2-6; D remains unclear. V gave up 4 bases and J gave up 0 bases, with 4 bases separating them. The CDR3 totals 14 residues. CDR3 sequence (DNA): TGTGCCAGCAGTTCACACTCTGGGGCCAACGTCCTGACTTTC. It encodes CASSSHSGANVLTF.

J is TRBJ1-4 and V is TRBV7-2; the D gene is possibly TRBD1 (5 bases). V lost 4 bases, J lost 10 bases, and 16 bases lay in between. The germline gives CDR1 SGHTA, CDR2 FQGNSA. This CDR3 region has 14 residues. The CDR3 region has the DNA TGTGCCAGCAGCTCAAGTGCCGGGGACTTAAAACTGTTTTTT. This gives the protein CASSSSAGDLKLFF.

The chain is built from TRBV20-1 and TRBJ2-1, with 9 bases matching TRBD2. CDR1 and CDR2 (germline): DFQATT, SNEGSKA (reference sequence). The ends lost 6 bases at V and 4 bases at J; junction bases unmatched: 7. CDR3 length: 14 residues. The CDR3 coding sequence is TGCAGTGCCTACTCCCTAGCGGGGTACAATGAGCAGTTCTTC. It yields the protein CSAYSLAGYNEQFF.

This rearrangement joins TRBV7-9 to TRBJ1-6; 7 bases are shared with TRBD1. V dropped 5 bases and J dropped 10; count of bases not matched to a gene: 11. Germline-derived CDR1 and CDR2 are SEHNR and FQNEAQ (reference sequence). CDR3 size: 15 residues. The CDR3 sequence is CASSRHRDSRSPLHF. DNA for the CDR3: TGTGCCAGCAGCCGACATCGGGACAGTAGGTCACCCCTCCACTTT.

This clonotype was seen only a few times. The chain employs TRBV7-2 and TRBJ1-2, with a tentative D call TRBD1 (6 bases). The V gene's germline CDR1 is SGHTA and CDR2 FQGNSA. CDR3 length: 14 amino acids. V was shortened by 3 bases and J by 8 bases, with 16 bases between the two germline ends. CDR3: CASSFVLGALGYTF. The CDR3 region has the DNA TGTGCCAGCAGCTTTGTTCTGGGGGCGCTCGGCTACACCTTC.

CDR3 sequence reads: CSAREGYTEAFF. CDR3 DNA sequence: TGCAGTGCTAGAGAAGGGTACACTGAAGCTTTCTTT. The chain links TRBV20-1 to TRBJ1-1; D call uncertain. The V gene lost 0 bases and the J gene lost 3 bases, with 5 bases spanning the gap. Germline V gives CDR1 DFQATT, CDR2 SNEGSKA (reference sequence). The CDR3 is made up of 12 amino acids.

This clonotype was counted only a few times. This rearrangement joins TRBV10-3 to TRBJ1-2; D remains ambiguous. The CDR3 has 17 residues. Trimming took off 0 bases at V and 0 bases at J, with 14 bases between the two ends. In germline, CDR1 is ENHRY, CDR2 SYGVKD. The CDR3 protein is CAISESGSAGSNYGYTF. CDR3 in DNA: TGTGCCATCAGTGAGTCAGGCTCAGCTGGATCTAACTATGGCTACACCTTC.

This chain joins TRBV7-2 and TRBJ2-2, with D perhaps matching TRBD2 (6 bases). Germline values: CDR1 SGHTA, CDR2 FQGNSA. The CDR3 runs 17 residues. Trimming stripped 5 bases from V and 4 bases from J, with 20 bases between. CDR3 bases: TGTGCCAGCAGCGTGTGGGGGGATCGGATAGGCACCGGGGAGCTGTTTTTT. It is translated as CASSVWGDRIGTGELFF. Variable domain in full (rest from reference TRBV7-2 and TRBJ2-2): GAGVSQSPSNKVTEKGKDVELRCDPISGHTALYWYRQSLGQGLEFLIYFQGNSAPDKSGLPSDRFSAERTGGSVSTLTIQRTQQEDSAVYLCASSVWGDRIGTGELFFGEGSRLTVL.

The chain links TRBV5-4 to TRBJ2-7, with TRBD1 as a possible D gene (5 bases). V gave up 4 bases and J gave up 5 bases, with 19 bases separating them. The V gene's germline CDR1 is SGHNT and CDR2 YYREEE (reference sequence). The CDR3 contains 15 residues. In nucleotides, the CDR3 is TGTGCCAGCAGCCCCGGAATCAGGGTAAGGGACGAGCAGTACTTC. It codes for CASSPGIRVRDEQYF.

The chain recombines TRBV7-2 with TRBJ2-7; possibly TRBD2 for D (6 bases). Germline V gene lookup returns CDR1 SGHTA and CDR2 FQGNSA. V was cut by 5 bases and J by 3 bases, with 20 bases left in between. The CDR3 runs to 16 residues. This CDR3 reads CASSTVVRWGVYEQYF. Here the CDR3 DNA reads TGTGCCAGCAGCACGGTGGTGAGGTGGGGGGTCTACGAGCAGTACTTC.